The 26 T cell receptor beta chains reported below all come from one sample, sequenced in a study of blood T cells in healthy people across ages. Then a second PCR, running roughly 7 to 12 cycles, was carried out with a sample-barcoded 5' primer and a J-beta primer mix. One entry per CDR3 protein results from TCRdb running MiXCR on the 5' RACE reads. The profile shows approximately 670,000 distinct CDR3 sequences, roughly 41% of them singletons. Sequencing was performed on blood. The receptor set was obtained from an elderly man in good health.

This clonotype was seen a few times. The V gene is TRBV20-1, the J gene TRBJ2-1, with 8 nucleotides matching TRBD2. Germline V gene data show CDR1 as DFQATT and CDR2 as SNEGSKA (reference sequence). CDR3 length: 14 amino acids. The V gene end was trimmed by 2 bases and the J gene end by 2 bases; junction bases not matched to a gene: 2. CDR3 DNA sequence: TGCAGTGCTAGAAAGCGGGAGCCCTACAATGAGCAGTTCTTC. This gives the protein CSARKREPYNEQFF.

The genes are TRBV4-1 and TRBJ2-1; D is ambiguous. This CDR3 comprises 14 residues. Germline V gene sequence: CDR1 MGHRA, CDR2 YSYEKL. V was shortened by 3 bases and J by 7 bases, with 13 bases between the two germline ends. The CDR3 loop is CASSQEKQENEQFF. In DNA form, the CDR3 reads TGCGCCAGCAGCCAGGAAAAACAAGAAAATGAGCAGTTCTTC.

The rearrangement joins TRBV5-5 to TRBJ2-2; TRBD2 aligns across 8 bases. The V and J ends lost 1 base and 6 bases, in that order; junction bases with no gene match: 5. This CDR3 is built from 15 residues. The germline CDR1 and CDR2 sequences are SGHKS and YYEKEE (reference sequence). CDR3 loop: CASSLSGLASGELFF. CDR3 nucleotide sequence: TGTGCCAGCAGCTTGTCAGGACTAGCATCCGGGGAGCTGTTTTTT.

This clonotype was detected a few times. This chain links TRBV20-1 with TRBJ2-3; 10 bases map to TRBD1. Germline CDR1 DFQATT, CDR2 SNEGSKA (reference sequence). J was trimmed by 4 bases and V by 6 bases; bases with no gene match: 13. The CDR3 extends over 16 amino acids. The CDR3 here is CSALFTGTGVPDTQYF. As DNA, the CDR3 is TGCAGTGCCTTATTCACCGGGACAGGGGTACCAGATACGCAGTATTTT.

To note about this clonotype: A much larger clone differs from this one at a single base, so this may be a read error. The chain uses TRBV12-3 or TRBV12-4 and TRBJ2-3, with D perhaps TRBD2 (6 bases). Trimming took off 5 bases at V and 6 bases at J, with 18 bases between the two ends. The CDR3 is 15 residues long. CDR3 protein: CASSLSRGPGDTQYF. In DNA, the CDR3 is TGTGCCAGCAGTCTTTCGCGGGGCCCTGGGGATACGCAGTATTTT.

This sequence joins TRBV27 and TRBJ1-5; 8 bases are a match to TRBD1. Germline trimming cut 4 bases from V and 7 bases from J; bases unmatched to any gene: 6. CDR3 length: 14 amino acids. Germline CDR1 is MNHEY and CDR2 is SMNVEV (reference sequence). The CDR3 spells CASSSQGARQPQHF. The CDR3 DNA reads as TGTGCCAGCAGTTCCCAGGGGGCCCGGCAGCCCCAGCATTTT.

J is TRBJ2-3 and V is TRBV11-2; possibly TRBD2 for D (7 bases). Trimming left V 1 base short and J 2 bases short, with 13 bases between. The germline V gene has CDR1 SGHAT and CDR2 FQNNGV. This CDR3 comprises 16 residues. CDR3: CASSLVGGAPTDTQYF. Here the CDR3 DNA reads TGTGCCAGCAGCTTAGTAGGGGGGGCCCCCACAGATACGCAGTATTTT. The whole variable domain, remainder taken from reference TRBV11-2 and TRBJ2-3, is EAGVAQSPRYKIIEKRQSVAFWCNPISGHATLYWYQQILGQGPKLLIQFQNNGVVDDSQLPKDRFSAERLKGVDSTLKIQPAKLEDSAVYLCASSLVGGAPTDTQYFGPGTRLTVL.

CDR3 coding DNA: TGCAGTGCTGCTCAGGGAGAGAATGAAAAACTGTTTTTT. The encoded protein is CSAAQGENEKLFF. The chain uses TRBV20-1 and TRBJ1-4; tentatively, D is TRBD1 (5 bases). From germline, CDR1 is DFQATT and CDR2 SNEGSKA (reference sequence). V dropped 5 bases and J dropped 5 bases, with 12 bases sitting between them. The CDR3 has 13 residues.

The table lists this clonotype with many counts. V is TRBV3-1 and J is TRBJ2-7; tentatively, D is TRBD1 (5 bases). Germline-derived CDR1 and CDR2 are LGHDT and YNNKEL (reference sequence). Trimming removed 0 bases from V and 4 bases from J, with 13 bases in between. The CDR3 length is 15 residues. CDR3 nucleotide sequence: TGTGCCAGCAGCCAAGATCGGGCCAGGGCTTACGAGCAGTACTTC. Translating gives CASSQDRARAYEQYF.

The V call is TRBV6-2 or TRBV6-3, the J call TRBJ2-5, with TRBD2 matching 8 bases. V was pared by 2 bases and J by 7 bases, with 6 bases of the junction left unmatched. The germline CDR1 and CDR2 sequences are MNHEY and SVGEGT. This CDR3 contains 14 residues. This chain's CDR3 is CASSYVAGKGTQYF. The CDR3, as DNA: TGTGCCAGCAGTTACGTAGCGGGGAAAGGGACCCAGTACTTC.

On this clonotype: At one end the junction does not follow the germline gene, possibly because of a read error. The chain has TRBV7-9 and TRBJ2-5, with D tentatively TRBD1 (5 bases). Germline V gene data show CDR1 as SEHNR and CDR2 as FQNEAQ (reference sequence). This CDR3 has 19 residues. The CDR3 nucleotides read TGTGCCGGCAGCTTAGTGGTGGGGCCCCTCATTTCGGCCCAAGAGACCCAGTACTTC. Amino acids: CAGSLVVGPLISAQETQYF.

This clonotype was recorded a few times. The chain combines TRBV9 with TRBJ2-4; TRBD2 matches at 7 bases. V lost 4 bases, J lost 6 bases, and 13 bases stayed unmatched. This CDR3 has 16 amino acids. Germline CDR1 and CDR2: SGDLS and YYNGEE. The CDR3 loop is CASSPRWGRDSNIQYF. Written as DNA, the CDR3 is TGTGCCAGCAGCCCACGGTGGGGGAGGGATTCAAACATTCAGTACTTC.

The rearrangement joins TRBV28 to TRBJ1-2, with 8 bases identical to TRBD1. CDR1 MDHEN and CDR2 SYDVKM come from the germline V gene. V shed 9 bases and J 7 bases; nucleotides not matched to a gene: 19. The CDR3 loop spans 16 amino acids. Here the CDR3 DNA reads TGTGCCAGTACCCTAGGGGCAGGGGGCGGGGGTACTGGCTACACCTTC. Translated, it gives CASTLGAGGGGTGYTF.

This clonotype appeared many times. The chain is built from TRBV7-2 and TRBJ2-5, with TRBD1 matching over 8 bases. Germline V gives CDR1 SGHTA, CDR2 FQGNSA. This CDR3 has 13 residues. Trimming at V came to 5 bases and at J to 5 bases, leaving 4 bases not matched to a gene. The chain's CDR3 is CASSRQGSETQYF. Here the CDR3 DNA reads TGTGCCAGCAGCCGACAGGGGTCCGAGACCCAGTACTTC.

This clonotype was counted at least ten times. The rearrangement uses TRBV6-5 and TRBJ2-7, with 9 nucleotides matching TRBD1. Germline loops: CDR1 MNHEY, CDR2 SVGAGI. J gave up 1 base and V 3 bases, and 4 bases lay outside the gene matches. CDR3 length equals 15 residues. The CDR3 DNA follows: TGTGCCAGCAGTTATTTGGGACAGGGTTCCTACGAGCAGTACTTC. It translates to CASSYLGQGSYEQYF.

The chain combines TRBV3-1 with TRBJ2-7; 8 nucleotides agree with TRBD2. In germline, CDR1 is LGHDT, CDR2 YNNKEL (reference sequence). This CDR3 is 15 amino acids long. Unmatched junction bases numbered 10, after V lost 4 bases and J lost 5 bases. In DNA, the CDR3 is TGTGCCAGCAGCCCCCAAAGCGGGGGAAAGAACGAGCAGTACTTC. It yields the protein CASSPQSGGKNEQYF.

Regarding this clonotype: Possible read error: a much larger clone is one base away. CDR3 in amino acids: CASGGAYNEQFF. The CDR3 DNA reads as TGTGCCAGCGGCGGGGCCTACAATGAGCAGTTCTTC. V gene TRBV2 combines with J gene TRBJ2-1, with a weak D call TRBD2 (6 bases). Deletions cut 8 bases from V and 2 bases from J, with 7 bases between. The CDR3 consists of 12 residues. The V gene's germline CDR1 is SNHLY and CDR2 FYNNEI.

V is TRBV7-2 and J is TRBJ2-4, with 9 bases aligning to TRBD1. The end of the DNA fits TRBJ2-7 better, so the J call may be wrong. CDR3 length: 16 amino acids. Germline CDR1 SGHTA, CDR2 FQGNSA. The CDR3 protein is CASSLIFGTGNHEQYF. CDR3 in DNA: TGTGCCAGCAGCTTGATTTTCGGGACAGGGAACCACGAGCAGTACTTC.

This clonotype occurred once. This rearrangement joins TRBV29-1 to TRBJ1-5; possible D gene TRBD1, 6 bases. In germline, CDR1 is SQVTM, CDR2 ANQGSEA. CDR3 size: 13 residues. V lost 6 bases, J lost 6 bases, and 15 bases lay in between. DNA of the CDR3: TGCAGCGTCGTGACAGGCCCTGGTCAGCCCCAGCATTTT. Translation gives CSVVTGPGQPQHF.

The chain employs TRBV29-1 and TRBJ1-6, with D perhaps TRBD1 (5 bases). The CDR3 runs to 16 residues. The germline V gene encodes CDR1 SQVTM and CDR2 ANQGSEA. The germline V and J ends were trimmed by 7 bases and 4 bases, with 20 bases remaining between them. CDR3 bases: TGCAGCGCCGGGGCCTCCTTTCGACGGTATAATTCACCCCTCCACTTT. Its translation: CSAGASFRRYNSPLHF. The variable domain in full, with the rest retrieved from reference TRBV29-1 and TRBJ1-6, is SAVISQKPSRDICQRGTSLTIQCQVDSQVTMMFWYRQQPGQSLTLIATANQGSEATYESGFVIDKFPISRPNLTFSTLTVSNMSPEDSSIYLCSAGASFRRYNSPLHFGNGTRLTVT.

This clonotype was observed many times. The chain has TRBV7-9 and TRBJ2-4; 10 bases map to TRBD1. V gave up 6 bases and J gave up 1 base; unmatched junction bases: 6. CDR1 is SEHNR and CDR2 is FQNEAQ in the germline V gene (reference sequence). The CDR3 loop spans 16 amino acids. The CDR3 bases are TGTGCCAGCAGTTGGGACAGGGGTAAGGCCAAAAACATTCAGTACTTC. Its translation is CASSWDRGKAKNIQYF. The full variable domain, rest sourced from reference TRBV7-9 and TRBJ2-4, is DTGVSQNPRHKITKRGQNVTFRCDPISEHNRLYWYRQTLGQGPEFLTYFQNEAQLEKSRLLSDRFSAERPKGSFSTLEIQRTEQGDSAMYLCASSWDRGKAKNIQYFGAGTRLSVL.

This chain joins TRBV5-6 and TRBJ2-1; possibly TRBD1 for D (6 bases). Germline V gene lookup returns CDR1 SGHDT and CDR2 YYEEEE. V shed 4 bases and J shed 0 bases, with 14 bases lying between them. The CDR3 is made up of 16 amino acids. The CDR3 here is CASSPTGFSSYNEQFF. The CDR3 DNA reads as TGTGCCAGCAGCCCGACAGGCTTCAGCTCCTACAATGAGCAGTTCTTC.

This clonotype has just a few counts. The rearrangement links TRBV7-2 to TRBJ2-1; TRBD2 matches at 9 bases. The length of the CDR3 is 17 residues. Germline-derived CDR1 and CDR2 are SGHTA and FQGNSA. Trimming at V came to 1 base and at J to 8 bases, leaving 12 bases not matched to a gene. CDR3 amino acids: CASSLDSVSGGRDEQFF. The CDR3 region has the DNA TGTGCCAGCAGCTTAGATTCCGTCAGCGGGGGGAGAGATGAGCAGTTCTTC.

The chain is built from TRBV14 and TRBJ2-1, with a tentative D call TRBD2 (6 bases). Germline CDR1 is SGHDN and CDR2 is FVKESK. This CDR3 comprises 15 residues. The V and J ends lost 4 bases and 0 bases respectively, with 10 bases between them. The CDR3 here is CASSPGRNSYNEQFF. The CDR3 DNA sequence: TGTGCCAGCAGCCCTGGGAGGAACTCCTACAATGAGCAGTTCTTC. Supplemented by reference TRBV14 and TRBJ2-1, the full variable domain reads EAGVTQFPSHSVIEKGQTVTLRCDPISGHDNLYWYRRVMGKEIKFLLHFVKESKQDESGMPNNRFLAERTGGTYSTLKVQPAELEDSGVYFCASSPGRNSYNEQFFGPGTRLTVL.

In this sample, this clonotype turned up a few times. The rearrangement links TRBV11-2 to TRBJ2-5; TRBD2 aligns across 8 bases. The CDR3 is 15 amino acids. With V trimmed by 2 bases and J by 0 bases, 2 bases remained unmatched. Germline V gives CDR1 SGHAT, CDR2 FQNNGV. CDR3 in DNA: TGTGCCAGCAGCTTAATAGCGGGGTACCAAGAGACCCAGTACTTC. This translates into CASSLIAGYQETQYF.

This clonotype was detected many times. V and J are TRBV2 and TRBJ2-1; 9 bases are shared with TRBD1. V lost 5 bases and J lost 0; bases outside the gene matches: 14. The length of the CDR3 is 19 residues. CDR1 is SNHLY and CDR2 is FYNNEI in the germline V gene. CDR3 loop: CASSQDRGRAISSYNEQFF. The CDR3 DNA follows: TGTGCCAGCAGTCAGGACAGGGGCCGAGCAATTAGCTCCTACAATGAGCAGTTCTTC.